The 17 T cell receptor beta chains given below trace back to one sample, sequenced in a study of PD-1 blockade in mismatch repair-deficient tumors. Here immunoSEQ multiplex PCR was the method, and the copy in TCRdb shows in-frame clones only, minus some. Here the sample spans some 84,000 clones, over 70% being singletons. The specimen comprised peripheral blood, sampled 12 weeks after starting pembrolizumab. Receptors were obtained from an adult with mismatch repair-deficient cancer.

This clone showed up just a few times. The V gene is TRBV5-1, the J gene TRBJ1-1; 9 bases align to TRBD1. Germline V lookup: CDR1 SGHRS, CDR2 YFSETQ. After removal of 4 bases from V and 7 bases from J, the junction contained 8 bases not matched to a gene. The CDR3 length is 14 residues. CDR3 loop: CASSVDRGGDEAFF. In DNA, the CDR3 is TGCGCCAGCAGCGTGGACAGGGGCGGAGATGAAGCTTTCTTT. Full variable domain (rest looked up from reference TRBV5-1 and TRBJ1-1): KAGVTQTPRYLIKTRGQQVTLSCSPISGHRSVSWYQQTPGQGLQFLFEYFSETQRNKGNFPGRFSGRQFSNSRSEMNVSTLELGDSALYLCASSVDRGGDEAFFGQGTRLTVV.

The V and J genes are TRBV11-3 and TRBJ1-2; D is unresolved. The germline CDR1 and CDR2 sequences are SGHNT and YENEEA. This CDR3 spans 13 amino acids. V shed 0 bases and J shed 4 bases, with 6 bases lying between them. The chain's CDR3 is CASSLEATYGYTF. In DNA, the CDR3 is TGTGCCAGCAGCTTAGAGGCAACCTATGGCTACACCTTC.

This clone has just a few counts. This sequence joins TRBV7-6 and TRBJ2-7; TRBD2 is a possible D gene (6 bases). CDR3 length equals 15 residues. Trimming removed 5 bases at V and 2 bases at J, with 16 bases between. Germline loops: CDR1 SGHVS, CDR2 FNYEAQ. Written as DNA, the CDR3 is TGTGCCAGCAGCAGAGAGGACTACCCTACCTACGAGCAGTACTTC. It encodes CASSREDYPTYEQYF. The full variable domain, in which reference TRBV7-6 and TRBJ2-7 provide the parts outside the CDR3, is GAGVSQSPRYKVTKRGQDVALRCDPISGHVSLYWYRQALGQGPEFLTYFNYEAQQDKSGLPNDRFSAERPEGSISTLTIQRTEQRDSAMYRCASSREDYPTYEQYFGPGTRLTVT.

This chain joins TRBV6-6 and TRBJ2-7; 11 positions match TRBD2. Trimming took 3 bases from V and 4 from J; bases not matched to a gene: 2. This CDR3 has 14 residues. Germline values: CDR1 MNHNY, CDR2 SVGAGI (reference sequence). The CDR3 region is CASSYLAGGYEQYF. CDR3 coding DNA: TGTGCCAGCAGTTATCTAGCGGGAGGATACGAGCAGTACTTC.

This clone occurred a few times. The gene calls are TRBV25-1 and TRBJ2-7; perhaps D is TRBD1 or TRBD2 (5 bases each). V was trimmed by 10 bases and J by 3 bases, leaving 16 bases between them. The CDR3 is 13 amino acids. CDR1 is MGHDK, CDR2 SYGVNS, per germline. CDR3 amino acids: CATRGRPNYEQYF. The CDR3 DNA reads as TGTGCCACCCGGGGCAGGCCGAACTACGAGCAGTACTTC.

This chain joins TRBV6-1 and TRBJ1-2; TRBD1 aligns across 7 bases. The trim removed 1 base at V and 2 bases at J, leaving 7 bases unmatched. The CDR3 contains 16 residues. Germline values: CDR1 MNHNS, CDR2 SASEGT. Written as DNA, the CDR3 is TGTGCCAGCAGTGAAGTGCTGACAGGGAAAAACTATGGCTACACCTTC. This gives the protein CASSEVLTGKNYGYTF.

The chain has TRBV11-1 and TRBJ2-7; D is possibly TRBD2 (5 bases). Germline CDR1 and CDR2: SGHAT and FQDESV (reference sequence). V was shortened by 5 bases and J by 7 bases, with 12 bases between the two germline ends. The CDR3 is 12 amino acids. This CDR3 is CASSPGMREQYF. The CDR3 DNA reads TGTGCCAGCAGCCCCGGGATGCGGGAGCAGTACTTC.

The rearrangement joins TRBV11-3 to TRBJ2-5; D gene uncertain. CDR1 is SGHNT and CDR2 is YENEEA in the germline V gene. V lost 2 bases, J lost 1 base, and 8 bases lay in between. The CDR3 extends over 14 amino acids. CDR3 nucleotides: TGTGCCAGCAGCTTAAGTGGTACCCAAGAGACCCAGTACTTC. Translation: CASSLSGTQETQYF.

This sequence joins TRBV29-1 and TRBJ2-7, with TRBD1 identical over 7 bases. Germline V gene sequence: CDR1 SQVTM, CDR2 ANQGSEA. Unmatched junction bases numbered 2, after V lost 3 bases and J lost 0 bases. The CDR3 covers 13 residues. This CDR3 reads CSVEGQTSYEQYF. The CDR3 region has the DNA TGCAGCGTTGAGGGACAGACCTCCTACGAGCAGTACTTC.

V usage is TRBV10-3 and J usage is TRBJ1-1; D is unclear. Trimming removed 5 bases from V and 5 bases from J, with 15 bases in between. The CDR3 has 14 amino acids. The germline V gene has CDR1 ENHRY and CDR2 SYGVKD. DNA of the CDR3: TGTGCCATCAGTCAGAGGCCGCCGGAAACTGAAGCTTTCTTT. The encoded protein is CAISQRPPETEAFF.

This sequence joins TRBV7-2 and TRBJ1-3; D remains unclear. Germline V gives CDR1 SGHTA, CDR2 FQGNSA. CDR3 size: 15 residues. V was shortened by 1 base and J by 4 bases, with 11 bases between the two germline ends. CDR3 amino acids: CASSLDPAAGNTIYF. The CDR3 DNA follows: TGTGCCAGCAGCTTAGACCCCGCCGCCGGAAACACCATATATTTT.

The V call is TRBV6-6, the J call TRBJ2-1, with TRBD2 matching 10 bases. This CDR3 spans 16 amino acids. V dropped 4 bases and J dropped 8; count of bases not matched to a gene: 11. The V gene's germline CDR1 is MNHNY and CDR2 SVGAGI (reference sequence). Written as DNA, the CDR3 is TGTGCCAGCAGTTCCTCGCCTAGCGGGAGAGTCTATGAGCAGTTCTTC. It codes for CASSSSPSGRVYEQFF.

The CDR3 loop reads CASRPRTGGKAFF. CDR3 coding DNA: TGTGCCAGCAGGCCCAGGACAGGGGGAAAAGCTTTCTTT. The chain uses TRBV13 and TRBJ1-1; 10 bases are shared with TRBD1. The CDR3 is 13 residues long. Germline lookup yields CDR1 PRHDT and CDR2 FYEKMQ (reference sequence). V was pared by 6 bases and J by 9 bases, with 7 bases of the junction left unmatched.

V gene TRBV27 combines with J gene TRBJ2-3; the match to TRBD2 covers 7 bases. Germline-derived CDR1 and CDR2 are MNHEY and SMNVEV (reference sequence). Losses at the gene ends were 5 bases for V and 5 bases for J; bases not matched to a gene: 10. The CDR3 totals 15 residues. The CDR3 sequence is CASSGAGASGDTQYF. CDR3 coding DNA: TGTGCCAGCAGTGGCGCGGGAGCCTCCGGAGATACGCAGTATTTT.

The J gene is TRBJ2-6, the V gene TRBV7-3; D is tentatively TRBD1 or TRBD2 (5 bases each). Germline CDR1 is SGHTA and CDR2 is FQGTGA. This CDR3 region has 15 residues. V lost 5 bases to trimming and J lost 4 bases, with 12 bases between them. The CDR3 loop is CASSRGGEGANVLTF. In DNA form, the CDR3 reads TGTGCCAGCAGCCGTGGGGGTGAAGGGGCCAACGTCCTGACTTTC. The full variable domain, its missing parts supplied by reference TRBV7-3 and TRBJ2-6, is GAGVSQTPSNKVTEKGKYVELRCDPISGHTALYWYRQSLGQGPEFLIYFQGTGAADDSGLPNDRFFAVRPEGSVSTLKIQRTERGDSAVYLCASSRGGEGANVLTFGAGSRLTVL.

The V and J genes are TRBV7-3 and TRBJ2-3, with unresolved D. Germline-derived CDR1 and CDR2 are SGHTA and FQGTGA. V was clipped by 5 bases and J by 0 bases, with 12 bases between them. This CDR3 is 15 amino acids long. CDR3 DNA: TGTGCCAGCAGCCCGGACGGATATAGCACAGATACGCAGTATTTT. Amino acid sequence: CASSPDGYSTDTQYF.

The V call is TRBV18, the J call TRBJ1-1; 11 bases align to TRBD1. Per germline, CDR1 KGHSH and CDR2 LQKENI. CDR3 length equals 18 residues. V shed 3 bases, J shed 3 bases, and the junction held 12 bases outside the gene matches. The chain's CDR3 is CASSPRTGGSGRDTEAFF. Here the CDR3 DNA reads TGTGCCAGCTCACCCCGGACAGGGGGCAGCGGAAGGGACACTGAAGCTTTCTTT.